This T cell receptor (beta chain) was captured in a study of vaccination and CD4 T cells after COVID-19 (dated by TCRdb to the early 2020s). Concerning the study at large: SARS-CoV-2 positivity had been established in the convalescent patients by nasal swab PCR, and mild disease was recorded in roughly 10 of these patients and severe disease in one. Six males and four females were included in the convalescent cohort, with two Hispanic individuals, seven Caucasians, two Asians and one multiracial person represented. Each participant got two doses of either the Pfizer-BioNTech BNT162b2 vaccine (n=8) or the Moderna mRNA-1273 vaccine (n=2). Post-COVID blood samples from convalescent patients were collected a median of around 100 days after diagnosis, with a range of 35 to 161 days. Post-vaccine blood samples were collected a median of about 11 weeks after the second vaccine dose, ranging from about 13 to 250 days. Overlapping spike peptide pools from SARS-CoV-2 and from the common cold coronaviruses HCoV-NL63, HCoV-OC43 and HCoV-229E were used as culture stimuli. As controls, cultures received a CEFX viral epitope pool (the positive control), an HIV-1 Nef peptide pool (the negative control), or no peptide at all. The spike-specific CD4+ TCR repertoire was compared before and after mRNA vaccination in over nine COVID-19 convalescent patients and a few infection-naive healthy vaccine recipients. Broader findings and caveats from the paper: Only a relatively small number of convalescent patients were included in the study, and early timepoints following natural infection were not analyzed. Of the vaccine-specific clones in convalescent patients, 304 of 307, or nearly all, reacted only to SARS-CoV-2 spike and did not cross-react with common cold coronaviruses. In convalescent patients, a median roughly 85% of post-vaccine SARS-CoV-2-reactive clones were detected only after vaccination, suggesting vaccine-specific priming. The median number of SARS-CoV-2-reactive clonotypes rose from fewer than 25 after infection to approximately 41 after vaccination, but the change was not significant.

Per the publication, the treatment or condition label means: approximately nine-day PBMC culture with coronavirus spike peptide pools or control peptides (ViraFEST assay). The study used the ViraFEST assay, which expanded antigen-specific T cells with peptide pools and then identified expanded clonotypes by TCR sequencing. The positive SARS-CoV-2 PCR tests of the convalescent patients were dated from March to December 2020, before the Alpha, Beta and Delta variants emerged in the United States. Each well held roughly 2 million PBMCs cultured in IMDM containing roughly 5% human AB serum and roughly 10 IU/ml IL-2, with 8.5 to 10 ug/ml peptide pools added. Half of the culture medium was replaced with fresh IL-2-containing medium on days 3 and 7. CD4+ T cells were isolated after roughly 10 days of culture through negative selection using the EasySep CD4+ T cell isolation kit. Ficoll-Paque Plus gradient centrifugation was used to isolate PBMCs from whole blood, and the isolated PBMCs were then either used fresh or cryopreserved at -140C. Triplicate wells were generally used for each culture condition.

V drops 0 bases and J drops 0 bases, leaving 18 bases in between. The cysteine opens and the phenylalanine closes a CDR3 of 18 amino acids. The entry retains the CDR3 DNA only, 54 bases that are in frame from base 1. From the germline V gene, CDR1 is SNHLY and CDR2 is FYNNEI. As concerns this clonotype: This receptor's antigen is unknown. No clone much larger than this one lies a single base away; base qualities are absent.

The library was made by PCR. DNA from cultured CD4+ T cells underwent TCR sequencing with the Oncomine TCR Beta short-read assay at the Johns Hopkins FTIC core. Genomic DNA was extracted from the cultured CD4+ T cells with the QIAamp micro DNA kit. The Oncomine TCR Beta libraries from cultured CD4+ T cells were pooled using unique dual indexes and then sequenced on an Illumina iSeq 100. As for how the authors treated the data: Non-productive sequences were removed, and CDR3s not starting with C, not ending with F or W, or shorter than 7 amino acids were discarded. Antigen-specific clonotypes were identified using the MANAFEST web application through comparison of peptide-stimulated wells with reference and other culture wells. For a clone to be called positive, the clone needed an FDR below 0.05, an odds ratio above 5, and a productive frequency above 0.1% in at least two of three replicate wells. Cross-reactive clonotypes were defined as significantly expanded in both SARS-CoV-2 spike wells and at least one common cold coronavirus spike condition. CDR3 homology was assessed with Levenshtein distances (stringdist) and unrooted phylogenetic trees (ape) in R version 3.6.1. TCRdb redid the processing of the public reads, applying fastp at Q25 and MiXCR, and retained in-frame beta chains. Merged by CDR3 protein, the rows form single entries marked with the most common genes and DNA. None of the V and J calls come from the authors' own analysis; TCRdb made them. The sample includes about 14,000 distinct CDR3 sequences, with about 26% observed a single time. The ten biggest clones cover approximately 8% of the sample.

Sequencing was carried out using CD4+ T cells from blood, cultured in vitro. Here the chain combines TRBV2 and TRBJ2-7; the D call is possibly TRBD1 or TRBD2, each sharing 5 bases. The receptor's source is a human donor who had recovered from COVID-19. The nucleotide sequence reads TGTGCCAGCAGTGAAGCCACCATATGGGGCGGGCGCTCCTACGAGCAGTACTTC. Translated, this is CASSEATIWGGRSYEQYF.